This is a list of T cell receptor beta chains from one sample in a study of shared clonotypes between healthy human individuals. Clones were sequenced by immunoSEQ multiplex PCR, and TCRdb holds only the in-frame ones, with some missing. The sample has roughly 2 million clones; 90% to 95% are singletons. Sequencing input: naive CD4+ T cells sorted from blood. Receptors were obtained from a man younger than 35 in good health. Each CDR3 is given with its conserved first and last residue. Each record gives: clone size, D gene, V gene, J gene, CDR3 protein, CDR3 DNA. A D gene is named only where the DNA matches it firmly. The size entry is marked missing in some rows and otherwise reads once, few, many or a size class.

abundance: .
d_gene: .
v_gene: TRBV28
j_gene: TRBJ2-7
CDR3aa: CASHGGTYEQYF
CDR3nt: TGTGCCAGCCACGGCGGCACCTACGAGCAGTACTTC

abundance: .
d_gene: .
v_gene: TRBV9
j_gene: TRBJ2-7
CDR3aa: CASSVGQQAFSYEQYF
CDR3nt: TGTGCCAGCAGCGTAGGACAGCAGGCCTTCTCCTACGAGCAGTACTTC

abundance: .
d_gene: .
v_gene: TRBV9
j_gene: TRBJ1-2
CDR3aa: CASSVDGTANYGYTF
CDR3nt: TGTGCCAGCAGCGTAGATGGGACCGCTAACTATGGCTACACCTTC

abundance: .
d_gene: TRBD1
v_gene: TRBV14
j_gene: TRBJ2-7
CDR3aa: CASSQHRDRNSYEQYF
CDR3nt: TGTGCCAGCAGCCAACACCGGGACAGGAACTCCTACGAGCAGTACTTC

abundance: .
d_gene: TRBD1
v_gene: TRBV10-1
j_gene: TRBJ2-7
CDR3aa: CASSAILGQGGSYEQYF
CDR3nt: TGCGCCAGCAGTGCGATCTTAGGACAGGGGGGATCCTACGAGCAGTACTTC

abundance: .
d_gene: .
v_gene: TRBV5-8
j_gene: TRBJ2-7
CDR3aa: CASSFPPTYEQYF
CDR3nt: TGTGCCAGCAGCTTCCCGCCCACCTACGAGCAGTACTTC

abundance: .
d_gene: TRBD1
v_gene: TRBV23-1
j_gene: TRBJ2-7
CDR3aa: CASSPTTGFLGLSYEQYF
CDR3nt: TGCGCCAGCAGTCCGACGACAGGGTTTTTGGGTCTTTCCTACGAGCAGTACTTC

abundance: .
d_gene: TRBD1
v_gene: TRBV5-1
j_gene: TRBJ2-1
CDR3aa: CASSLGTGTYNEQFF
CDR3nt: TGCGCCAGCAGCTTGGGGACAGGAACATACAATGAGCAGTTCTTC

abundance: .
d_gene: TRBD1
v_gene: TRBV10-3
j_gene: TRBJ2-7
CDR3aa: CAISESGTGGEQYF
CDR3nt: TGTGCCATCAGTGAGTCGGGAACAGGGGGAGAGCAGTACTTC

abundance: .
d_gene: .
v_gene: TRBV5-1
j_gene: TRBJ1-4
CDR3aa: CASSSATNEKLFF
CDR3nt: TGCGCCAGCAGTTCCGCAACTAATGAAAAACTGTTTTTT

abundance: .
d_gene: .
v_gene: TRBV7-9
j_gene: TRBJ2-5
CDR3aa: CASSNTAETQYF
CDR3nt: TGTGCCAGCAGCAACACGGCAGAGACCCAGTACTTC

abundance: .
d_gene: TRBD1
v_gene: TRBV27
j_gene: TRBJ1-6
CDR3aa: CASSFRGAGQANNSPLHF
CDR3nt: TGTGCCAGCAGTTTCCGGGGGGCGGGACAGGCGAATAATTCACCCCTCCACTTT

abundance: .
d_gene: TRBD1
v_gene: TRBV5-1
j_gene: TRBJ1-4
CDR3aa: CASSPSGGNEKLFF
CDR3nt: TGCGCCAGCAGCCCTTCAGGGGGCAATGAAAAACTGTTTTTT

abundance: .
d_gene: .
v_gene: TRBV7-3
j_gene: TRBJ1-1
CDR3aa: CASSLEGLNTEAFF
CDR3nt: TGTGCCAGCAGCTTGGAGGGGTTGAACACTGAAGCTTTCTTT

abundance: .
d_gene: .
v_gene: TRBV4-3
j_gene: TRBJ1-1
CDR3aa: CASSQAWTGNTEAFF
CDR3nt: TGCGCCAGCAGCCAAGCCTGGACGGGAAACACTGAAGCTTTCTTT

abundance: .
d_gene: TRBD2
v_gene: TRBV7-9
j_gene: TRBJ2-1
CDR3aa: CASSLLTLAGNEQFF
CDR3nt: TGTGCCAGCAGCTTATTGACCCTAGCGGGCAATGAGCAGTTCTTC

abundance: .
d_gene: .
v_gene: TRBV7-2
j_gene: TRBJ2-1
CDR3aa: CASSLGGVSYNEQFF
CDR3nt: TGTGCCAGCAGCTTAGGGGGCGTCTCCTACAATGAGCAGTTCTTC

abundance: .
d_gene: .
v_gene: TRBV9
j_gene: TRBJ1-5
CDR3aa: CASSAPGLAGSDTQHF
CDR3nt: TGTGCCAGCAGCGCCCCCGGACTAGCGGGGTCAGATACGCAGCATTTT

abundance: .
d_gene: TRBD1
v_gene: TRBV18
j_gene: TRBJ2-7
CDR3aa: CASSPWGQSSYEQYF
CDR3nt: TGTGCCAGCTCACCATGGGGACAGAGCTCCTACGAGCAGTACTTC

abundance: .
d_gene: .
v_gene: TRBV18
j_gene: TRBJ2-1
CDR3aa: CASSPYNEQFF
CDR3nt: TGTGCCAGCTCACCATACAATGAGCAGTTCTTC

abundance: .
d_gene: .
v_gene: TRBV7-9
j_gene: TRBJ1-3
CDR3aa: CASSLSGNTIYF
CDR3nt: TGTGCCAGCAGCCTCTCTGGAAACACCATATATTTT

abundance: few
d_gene: .
v_gene: TRBV29-1
j_gene: TRBJ2-1
CDR3aa: CSAGFGEQFF
CDR3nt: TGCAGCGCGGGCTTTGGTGAGCAGTTCTTC

abundance: .
d_gene: .
v_gene: TRBV30
j_gene: TRBJ2-3
CDR3aa: CAWSVAGTTDTQYF
CDR3nt: TGTGCCTGGAGTGTCGCGGGGACCACAGATACGCAGTATTTT

abundance: .
d_gene: .
v_gene: TRBV28
j_gene: TRBJ1-2
CDR3aa: CASSLETYYGYTF
CDR3nt: TGTGCCAGCAGTTTAGAAACGTACTATGGCTACACCTTC

abundance: .
d_gene: TRBD1
v_gene: TRBV5-1
j_gene: TRBJ2-7
CDR3aa: CASSLDQGAYEQYF
CDR3nt: TGCGCCAGCAGCTTGGACCAGGGGGCTTACGAGCAGTACTTC

abundance: .
d_gene: .
v_gene: TRBV28
j_gene: TRBJ1-2
CDR3aa: CASSPVNWGRGYGYTF
CDR3nt: TGTGCCAGCAGTCCCGTTAACTGGGGGCGAGGCTATGGCTACACCTTC

abundance: .
d_gene: TRBD1
v_gene: TRBV5-4
j_gene: TRBJ2-7
CDR3aa: CASSETGREQYF
CDR3nt: TGTGCCAGCAGCGAGACAGGGCGGGAGCAGTACTTC

abundance: once
d_gene: .
v_gene: TRBV5-4
j_gene: TRBJ2-3
CDR3aa: CASSLSGVTDTQYF
CDR3nt: TGTGCCAGCAGCTTGTCCGGGGTTACAGATACGCAGTATTTT

abundance: .
d_gene: TRBD1
v_gene: TRBV7-9
j_gene: TRBJ1-4
CDR3aa: CASSLAHRGATNEKLFF
CDR3nt: TGTGCCAGCAGCTTAGCGCACAGGGGAGCCACTAATGAAAAACTGTTTTTT

abundance: .
d_gene: .
v_gene: TRBV6-6
j_gene: TRBJ2-7
CDR3aa: CASLQTESSYEQYF
CDR3nt: TGTGCCAGTCTCCAGACAGAAAGCTCCTACGAGCAGTACTTC

abundance: .
d_gene: .
v_gene: TRBV6-1
j_gene: TRBJ2-7
CDR3aa: CASGAGRISYEQYF
CDR3nt: TGTGCCAGCGGCGCAGGCAGGATCTCCTACGAGCAGTACTTC

abundance: .
d_gene: .
v_gene: TRBV6-1
j_gene: TRBJ1-2
CDR3aa: CASSAGHSSGYTF
CDR3nt: TGTGCCAGCAGTGCAGGGCATTCGTCTGGCTACACCTTC

abundance: once
d_gene: .
v_gene: TRBV9
j_gene: TRBJ1-5
CDR3aa: CASSVAGDNVQPQHF
CDR3nt: TGTGCCAGCAGCGTAGCAGGTGATAATGTTCAGCCCCAGCATTTT